These 7 T cell receptor beta chains were sequenced from one sample in a study of PD-L1 blockade in urothelial cancer. The protocol was immunoSEQ multiplex PCR, while the TCRdb copy is restricted to in-frame clones and leaves out a portion. This sample has roughly 39,000 clones, with about 89% found just once. Specified time point: pretreatment peripheral blood. The sample in question was PBMCs, obtained around atezolizumab (anti-PD-L1) treatment. These receptors all stem from a woman aged 60-75 years with urothelial cancer.

J is TRBJ2-1 and V is TRBV4-3; 13 bases line up with TRBD2. Germline V gives CDR1 LGHNA, CDR2 YSLEER. V lost 8 bases to trimming and J lost 7 bases; unmatched junction nucleotides: 2. This CDR3 is built from 13 residues. CDR3 sequence: CASRTSGSNEQFF. CDR3 coding DNA: TGCGCCAGCCGGACTAGCGGGAGTAATGAGCAGTTCTTC.

V usage is TRBV9 and J usage is TRBJ2-7; 7 bases are shared with TRBD2. The germline V gene encodes CDR1 SGDLS and CDR2 YYNGEE. The trim removed 0 bases at V and 0 bases at J, leaving 6 bases unmatched. This CDR3 is built from 16 residues. CDR3 loop: CASSVGAGVSSYEQYF. The CDR3 bases are TGTGCCAGCAGCGTAGGCGCGGGGGTAAGCTCCTACGAGCAGTACTTC.

The chain employs TRBV11-2 and TRBJ2-7; D is unclear. This CDR3 comprises 13 residues. The V gene lost 5 bases and the J gene lost 2 bases, with 10 bases spanning the gap. Germline V gene sequence: CDR1 SGHAT, CDR2 FQNNGV. The CDR3 bases are TGTGCCAGCAGCAACGGTAAAGCCTACGAGCAGTACTTC. Protein product: CASSNGKAYEQYF.

J is TRBJ2-1 and V is TRBV27, with 13 positions matching TRBD2. This CDR3 has 17 amino acids. Trimming cost V 5 bases and J 0 bases; bases outside gene matches: 4. In germline, CDR1 is MNHEY, CDR2 SMNVEV (reference sequence). The DNA of the CDR3 is TGTGCCAGCAGTCCCCGGACTAGCGGGAGCTCCTACAATGAGCAGTTCTTC. Encoded protein: CASSPRTSGSSYNEQFF.

The count of this clone is one. The chain combines TRBV27 with TRBJ1-5; 7 positions agree with TRBD1. CDR1 and CDR2 from the germline V gene are MNHEY and SMNVEV (reference sequence). This CDR3 contains 13 residues. V shed 5 bases and J 9 bases; nucleotides not matched to a gene: 7. In nucleotides, the CDR3 is TGTGCCAGCAGTGCCTACAGGGGAGGGCCCCAGCATTTT. This gives the protein CASSAYRGGPQHF.

CDR3 loop: CASSLTQGVEYF. The CDR3 bases are TGTGCCAGCAGCTTGACTCAGGGGGTGGAGTACTTC. The V call is TRBV5-4, the J call TRBJ2-7, with 7 positions matching TRBD1. Looked up from germline, CDR1 is SGHNT and CDR2 is YYREEE (reference sequence). V gave up 1 base and J gave up 11 bases; unmatched junction bases: 6. CDR3 length equals 12 residues. The complete variable domain, with remaining parts taken from reference TRBV5-4 and TRBJ2-7, reads ETGVTQSPTHLIKTRGQQVTLRCSSQSGHNTVSWYQQALGQGPQFIFQYYREEENGRGNFPPRFSGLQFPNYSSELNVNALELDDSALYLCASSLTQGVEYFGPGTRLTVT.

The chain uses TRBV5-4 and TRBJ2-7; weak D call: TRBD2 (5 bases). The CDR3 is 16 amino acids. The V end lost 2 bases, the J end lost 4 bases, and 19 bases lay between the germline ends. The germline V gene has CDR1 SGHNT and CDR2 YYREEE (reference sequence). The CDR3 DNA reads as TGTGCCAGCAGCTTTCTCTCCGGGATCGGCCGGTACGAGCAGTACTTC. Translation: CASSFLSGIGRYEQYF. Combining the CDR3 with reference TRBV5-4 and TRBJ2-7 gives the whole variable domain ETGVTQSPTHLIKTRGQQVTLRCSSQSGHNTVSWYQQALGQGPQFIFQYYREEENGRGNFPPRFSGLQFPNYSSELNVNALELDDSALYLCASSFLSGIGRYEQYFGPGTRLTVT.